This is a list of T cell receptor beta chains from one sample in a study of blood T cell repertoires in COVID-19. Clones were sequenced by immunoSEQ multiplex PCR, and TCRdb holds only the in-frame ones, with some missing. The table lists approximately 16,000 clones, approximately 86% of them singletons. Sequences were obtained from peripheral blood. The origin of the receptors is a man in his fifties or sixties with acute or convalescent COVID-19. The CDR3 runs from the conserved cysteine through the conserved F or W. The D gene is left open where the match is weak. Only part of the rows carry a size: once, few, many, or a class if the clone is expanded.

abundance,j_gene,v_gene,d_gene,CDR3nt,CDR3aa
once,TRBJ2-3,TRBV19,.,TGTGCCAGTAGTAATACCAGGGGAATAGATACGCAGTATTTT,CASSNTRGIDTQYF
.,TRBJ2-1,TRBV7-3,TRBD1,TGTGCCAGCAGCTTAGACAGGGGGCAGAGCAATGAGCAGTTCTTC,CASSLDRGQSNEQFF
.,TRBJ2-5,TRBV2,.,TGTGCCAGCAGCCTAGATTACCAAGAGACCCAGTACTTC,CASSLDYQETQYF
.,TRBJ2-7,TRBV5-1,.,TGCGCCAGCAGCTTGGTGGGCAGCACGACCTACGAGCAGTACTTC,CASSLVGSTTYEQYF
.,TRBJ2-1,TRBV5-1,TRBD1,TGCGCCAGCAGCTTGGAGGGACAGGGGACCTACAATGAGCAGTTCTTC,CASSLEGQGTYNEQFF
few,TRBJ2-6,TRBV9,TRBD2,TGTGCCAGCAGCGTAAACTCGGGGGGGTCCAACGTCCTGACTTTC,CASSVNSGGSNVLTF
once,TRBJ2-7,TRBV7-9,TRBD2,TGTGCCAGCAGCGATCATAGCGGGAGCTACGAGCAGTACTTC,CASSDHSGSYEQYF
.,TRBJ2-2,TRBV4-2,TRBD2,TGTGCCAGCAGCCCGACTAGCGGGAGGCCCGGGGAGCTGTTTTTT,CASSPTSGRPGELFF
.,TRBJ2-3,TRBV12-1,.,TGTGCCAGCAACAGTGACTCCCCCGGGACTAGCAGTCCAGATACGCAGTATTTT,CASNSDSPGTSSPDTQYF
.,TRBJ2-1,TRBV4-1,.,TGCGCCAGCAGCCAAGATCGGCAGCAGGGCCCCAACAATGAGCAGTTCTTC,CASSQDRQQGPNNEQFF
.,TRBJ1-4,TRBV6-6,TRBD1,TGTGCCAGCAGTTACGGAGGACAGGGAGGTGGTGAAAAACTGTTTTTT,CASSYGGQGGGEKLFF
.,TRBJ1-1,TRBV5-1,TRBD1,TGCGCCAGCAGCTTGGGGCAGGGGGCTGGTGAAGCTTTCTTT,CASSLGQGAGEAFF
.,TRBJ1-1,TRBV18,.,TGTGCCAGCTCCCTCCCGGGCACTGAAGCTTTCTTT,CASSLPGTEAFF
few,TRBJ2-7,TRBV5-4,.,TGTGCCAGCAGCTTTAGCGGAGGCTCCTACGAGCAGTACTTC,CASSFSGGSYEQYF
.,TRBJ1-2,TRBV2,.,TGTGCCAGCGGACTCTATGGCTACACCTTC,CASGLYGYTF
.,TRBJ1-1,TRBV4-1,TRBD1,TGCGCCAGCAGCCAAGTTTCAGGGGGAGCTTTCTTT,CASSQVSGGAFF
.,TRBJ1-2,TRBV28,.,TGTGCCAGCAGTTTGAGCTATGGCTACACCTTC,CASSLSYGYTF
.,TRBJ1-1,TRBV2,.,TGTGCCAGCAGCCCTAGGAGGCAGTTGAACACTGAAGCTTTCTTT,CASSPRRQLNTEAFF
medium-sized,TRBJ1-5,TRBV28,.,TGTGCCAGCAGTATTACGGGGTTAAGCAATCAGCCCCAGCATTTT,CASSITGLSNQPQHF
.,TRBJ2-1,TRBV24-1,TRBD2,TGTGCCACCAGTGACAAACTAGCGTATTGGCAGTTCTTC,CATSDKLAYWQFF
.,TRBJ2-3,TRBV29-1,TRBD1,TGCAGCGCATGGGACAGGAACACAGATACGCAGTATTTT,CSAWDRNTDTQYF
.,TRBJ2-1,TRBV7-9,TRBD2,TGTGCCAGCAGCCCAGGTGCGGGAGTAGGGGATGAGCAGTTCTTC,CASSPGAGVGDEQFF
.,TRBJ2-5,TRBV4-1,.,TGCGCCAGCAGCCAACCAGGGCGTCAAGAGACCCAGTACTTC,CASSQPGRQETQYF